The clone carrying this TCR gamma chain was counted ten times or more. Its antigen is not identified. The protein in TCRdb stems from a much larger clone and differs at residue 8 from this DNA's translation, likely a read error; here the protein is translated from the DNA. Vgamma9/Vdelta2+ and Vdelta2-negative gammadelta T cells were flow-sorted from PBMC for bulk sequencing. TCRdb reapplied CATT to the multiplex PCR reads. The repertoire holds around 27,000 gamma-chain clones, with 1.4% to 1.5% as singletons. This sample is drawn from a study of γδ T cells in repeated Plasmodium falciparum infection. Study in general: The natural-infection arm compared Malian children under seasonal malaria with matched Australian children. Study-level findings and limits: Vdelta2-negative gammadelta repertoires appeared less diverse and less shared in Malian than Australian children.

In germline, CDR1 is EGSNGY, CDR2 YDSYNSKV. This CDR3 has 13 amino acids. V lost 3 bases, J lost 6 bases, and 8 bases stayed unmatched. V and J are TRGV2 and TRGJ1 or TRGJ2. The source is a pool of human donors (malaria-infected and uninfected, not separated). Sequenced: gamma-delta T cells from blood. The chain's CDR3 is CATWDLWCYKKLF. The CDR3 nucleotides are TGTGCCACCTGGGACCTATGGTGTTATAAGAAACTCTTT.